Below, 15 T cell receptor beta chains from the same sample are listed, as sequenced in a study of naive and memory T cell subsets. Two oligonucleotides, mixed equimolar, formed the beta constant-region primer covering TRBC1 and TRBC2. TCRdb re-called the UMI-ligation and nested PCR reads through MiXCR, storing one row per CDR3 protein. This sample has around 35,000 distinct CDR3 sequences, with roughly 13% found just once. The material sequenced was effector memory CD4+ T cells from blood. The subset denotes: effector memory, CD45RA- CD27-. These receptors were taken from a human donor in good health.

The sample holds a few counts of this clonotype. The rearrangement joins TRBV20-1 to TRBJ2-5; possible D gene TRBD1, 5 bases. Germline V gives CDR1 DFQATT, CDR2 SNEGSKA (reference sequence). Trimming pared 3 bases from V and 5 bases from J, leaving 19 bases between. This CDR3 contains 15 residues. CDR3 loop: CSASGSQGLYETQYF. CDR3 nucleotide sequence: TGCAGTGCTAGTGGGTCGCAGGGTTTGTACGAGACCCAGTACTTC.

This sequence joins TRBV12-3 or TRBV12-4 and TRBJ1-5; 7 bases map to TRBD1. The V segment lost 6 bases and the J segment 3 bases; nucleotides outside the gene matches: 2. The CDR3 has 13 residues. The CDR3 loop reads CASRGQTNQPQHF. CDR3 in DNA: TGTGCCAGCAGGGGACAGACCAATCAGCCCCAGCATTTT.

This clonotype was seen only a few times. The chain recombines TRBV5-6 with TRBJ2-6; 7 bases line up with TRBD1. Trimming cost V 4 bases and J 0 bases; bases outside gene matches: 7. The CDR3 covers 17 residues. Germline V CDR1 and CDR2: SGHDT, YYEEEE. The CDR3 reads CASSQKDRASGANVLTF. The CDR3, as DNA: TGTGCCAGCAGCCAGAAAGACAGGGCCTCTGGGGCCAACGTCCTGACTTTC.

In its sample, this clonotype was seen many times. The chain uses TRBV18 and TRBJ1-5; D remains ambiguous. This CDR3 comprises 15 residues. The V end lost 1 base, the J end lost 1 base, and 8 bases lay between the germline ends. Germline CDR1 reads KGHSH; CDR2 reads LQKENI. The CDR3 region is CASSPQAESNQPQHF. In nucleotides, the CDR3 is TGTGCCAGCTCACCACAGGCGGAAAGCAATCAGCCCCAGCATTTT. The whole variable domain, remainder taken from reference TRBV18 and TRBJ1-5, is NAGVMQNPRHLVRRRGQEARLRCSPMKGHSHVYWYRQLPEEGLKFMVYLQKENIIDESGMPKERFSAEFPKEGPSILRIQQVVRGDSAAYFCASSPQAESNQPQHFGDGTRLSIL.

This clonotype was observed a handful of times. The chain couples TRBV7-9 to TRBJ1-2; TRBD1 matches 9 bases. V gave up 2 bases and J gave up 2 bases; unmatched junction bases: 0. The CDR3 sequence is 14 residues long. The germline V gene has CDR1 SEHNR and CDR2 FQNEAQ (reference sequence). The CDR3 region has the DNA TGTGCCAGCAGCTTAACAGGGGGCAACTATGGCTACACCTTC. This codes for CASSLTGGNYGYTF.

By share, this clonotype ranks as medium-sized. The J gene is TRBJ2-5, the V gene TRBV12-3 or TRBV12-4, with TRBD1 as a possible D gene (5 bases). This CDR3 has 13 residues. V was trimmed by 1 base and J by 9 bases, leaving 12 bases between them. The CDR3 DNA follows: TGTGCCAGCAGTTTAGGTCTCAAAGGGGCCCAGTACTTC. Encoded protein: CASSLGLKGAQYF.

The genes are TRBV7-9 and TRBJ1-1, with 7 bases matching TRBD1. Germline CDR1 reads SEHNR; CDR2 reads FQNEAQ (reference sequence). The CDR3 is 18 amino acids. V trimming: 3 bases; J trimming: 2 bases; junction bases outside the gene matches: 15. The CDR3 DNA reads TGTGCCAGCAGCTTGAGCTCGTCAGGGGGGGCAATAAACACTGAAGCTTTCTTT. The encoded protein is CASSLSSSGGAINTEAFF.

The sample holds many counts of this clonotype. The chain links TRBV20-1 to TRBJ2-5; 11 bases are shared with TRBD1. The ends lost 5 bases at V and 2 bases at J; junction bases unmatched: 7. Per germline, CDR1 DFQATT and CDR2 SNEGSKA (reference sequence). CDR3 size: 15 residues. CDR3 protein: CSAPPGTGGQETQYF. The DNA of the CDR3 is TGCAGTGCTCCTCCAGGGACAGGGGGGCAAGAGACCCAGTACTTC.

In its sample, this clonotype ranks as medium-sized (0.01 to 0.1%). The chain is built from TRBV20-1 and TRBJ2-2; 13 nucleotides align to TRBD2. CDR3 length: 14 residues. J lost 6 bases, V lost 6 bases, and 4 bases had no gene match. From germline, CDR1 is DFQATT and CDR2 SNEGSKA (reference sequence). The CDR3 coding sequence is TGCAGTGCCAAACTAGCGGGAGGGCCCGGGGAGCTGTTTTTT. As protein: CSAKLAGGPGELFF.

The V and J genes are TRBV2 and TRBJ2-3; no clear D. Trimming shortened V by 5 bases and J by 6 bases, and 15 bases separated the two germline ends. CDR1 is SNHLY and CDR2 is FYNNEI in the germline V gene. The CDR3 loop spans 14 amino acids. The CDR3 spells CASSHLDSTDTQYF. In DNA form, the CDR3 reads TGTGCCAGCAGTCACCTCGACTCGACGGATACGCAGTATTTT.

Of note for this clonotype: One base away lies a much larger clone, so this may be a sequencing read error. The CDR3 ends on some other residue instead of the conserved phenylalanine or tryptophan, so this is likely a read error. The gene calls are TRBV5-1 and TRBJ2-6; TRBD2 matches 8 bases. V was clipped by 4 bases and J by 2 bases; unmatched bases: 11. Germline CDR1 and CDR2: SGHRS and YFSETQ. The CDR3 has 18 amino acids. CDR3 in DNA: TGCGCCAGCAGCCACCCCAGGGAGCGGGGGACTGGGGCCAACGTCCTGACTTCC. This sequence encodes CASSHPRERGTGANVLTS.

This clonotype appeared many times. The CDR3 protein is CASSFGGNTGELFF. CDR3 sequence (DNA): TGTGCCAGTAGTTTCGGAGGGAACACCGGGGAGCTGTTTTTT. The chain joins TRBV19 to TRBJ2-2; the D gene is possibly TRBD2 (5 bases). The CDR3 spans 14 residues. CDR1 and CDR2 from the germline V gene are LNHDA and SQIVND (reference sequence). V lost 5 bases, J lost 1 base, and 8 bases lay in between.

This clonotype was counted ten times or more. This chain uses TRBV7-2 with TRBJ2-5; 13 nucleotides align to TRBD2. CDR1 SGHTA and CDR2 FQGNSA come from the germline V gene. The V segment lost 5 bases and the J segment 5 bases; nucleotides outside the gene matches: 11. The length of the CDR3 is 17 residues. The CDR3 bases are TGTGCCAGCAGCCAGGGGACTAGCGGGGTCTTTACGGAGACCCAGTACTTC. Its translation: CASSQGTSGVFTETQYF.

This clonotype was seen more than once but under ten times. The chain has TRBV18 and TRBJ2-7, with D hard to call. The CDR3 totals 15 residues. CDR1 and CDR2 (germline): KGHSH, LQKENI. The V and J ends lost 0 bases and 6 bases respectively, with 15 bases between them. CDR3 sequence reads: CASSPPSQWYAEQYF. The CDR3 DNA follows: TGTGCCAGCTCACCACCAAGTCAGTGGTACGCCGAGCAGTACTTC.

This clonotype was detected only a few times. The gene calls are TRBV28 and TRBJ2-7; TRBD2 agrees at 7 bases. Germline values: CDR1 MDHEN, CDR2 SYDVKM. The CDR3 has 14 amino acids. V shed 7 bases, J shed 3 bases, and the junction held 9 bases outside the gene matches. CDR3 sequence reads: CASTPGGGLYEQYF. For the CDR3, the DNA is TGTGCCAGCACTCCGGGGGGTGGCCTCTACGAGCAGTACTTC.